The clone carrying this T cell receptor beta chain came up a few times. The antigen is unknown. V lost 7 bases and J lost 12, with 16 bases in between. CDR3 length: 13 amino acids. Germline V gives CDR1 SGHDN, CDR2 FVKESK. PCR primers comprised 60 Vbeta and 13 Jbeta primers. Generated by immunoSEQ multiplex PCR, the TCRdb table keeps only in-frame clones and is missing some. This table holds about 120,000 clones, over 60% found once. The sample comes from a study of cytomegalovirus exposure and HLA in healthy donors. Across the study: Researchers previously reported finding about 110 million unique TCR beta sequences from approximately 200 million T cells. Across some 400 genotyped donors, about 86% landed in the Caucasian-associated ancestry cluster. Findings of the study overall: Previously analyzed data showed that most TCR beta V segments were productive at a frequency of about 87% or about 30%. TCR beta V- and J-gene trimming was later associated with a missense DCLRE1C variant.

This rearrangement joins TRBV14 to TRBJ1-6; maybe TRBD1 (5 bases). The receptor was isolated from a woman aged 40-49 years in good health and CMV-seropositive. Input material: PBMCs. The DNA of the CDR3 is TGTGCCAGCACAAGGGGCCCCCTAGGACCCCTCCACTTT. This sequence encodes CASTRGPLGPLHF. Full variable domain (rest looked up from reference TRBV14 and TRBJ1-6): EAGVTQFPSHSVIEKGQTVTLRCDPISGHDNLYWYRRVMGKEIKFLLHFVKESKQDESGMPNNRFLAERTGGTYSTLKVQPAELEDSGVYFCASTRGPLGPLHFGNGTRLTVT.